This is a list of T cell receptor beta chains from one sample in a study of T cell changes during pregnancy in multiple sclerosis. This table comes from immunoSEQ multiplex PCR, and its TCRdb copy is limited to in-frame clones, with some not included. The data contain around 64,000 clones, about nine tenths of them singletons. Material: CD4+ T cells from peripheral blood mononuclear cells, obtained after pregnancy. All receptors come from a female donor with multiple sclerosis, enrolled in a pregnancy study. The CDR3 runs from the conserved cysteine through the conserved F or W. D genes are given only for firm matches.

cdr3_aa: CASSLGQGSSYNSPLHF
cdr3_nt: TGCGCCAGCAGCTTGGGGCAGGGGTCGTCCTATAATTCACCCCTCCACTTT
v_call: TRBV5-1
cdr3_length: 17
d_call: NA
j_call: TRBJ1-6

cdr3_aa: CASSPVGAQETQYF
cdr3_nt: TGTGCCAGCTCACCGGTAGGGGCCCAAGAGACCCAGTACTTC
v_call: TRBV18
cdr3_length: 14
d_call: NA
j_call: TRBJ2-5

cdr3_aa: CASSLRSGYEQYF
cdr3_nt: TGTGCCAGCAGCTTAAGATCAGGCTACGAGCAGTACTTC
v_call: TRBV7-3
cdr3_length: 13
d_call: NA
j_call: TRBJ2-7

cdr3_aa: CASSGELGIQETQYF
cdr3_nt: TGCGCCAGCAGCGGGGAACTAGGGATACAAGAGACCCAGTACTTC
v_call: TRBV5-1
cdr3_length: 15
d_call: NA
j_call: TRBJ2-5

cdr3_aa: CASSYLGLAGPYEQYF
cdr3_nt: TGTGCCAGCAGTTACCTCGGACTAGCGGGACCTTACGAGCAGTACTTC
v_call: TRBV6-5
cdr3_length: 16
d_call: TRBD2
j_call: TRBJ2-7

cdr3_aa: CASSQSIVAGTSSSYNEQFF
cdr3_nt: TGCGCCAGCAGTCAATCGATAGTAGCGGGCACCTCTAGCTCCTACAATGAGCAGTTCTTC
v_call: TRBV23-1
cdr3_length: 20
d_call: TRBD2
j_call: TRBJ2-1

cdr3_aa: CASSLGITGSSYNEQFF
cdr3_nt: TGTGCCAGCAGCTTAGGGATTACAGGGAGCTCCTACAATGAGCAGTTCTTC
v_call: TRBV7-2
cdr3_length: 17
d_call: NA
j_call: TRBJ2-1

cdr3_aa: CASSPDPVYEQYF
cdr3_nt: TGTGCCAGCAGCCCCGATCCGGTGTACGAGCAGTACTTC
v_call: TRBV7-9
cdr3_length: 13
d_call: NA
j_call: TRBJ2-7

cdr3_aa: CASSGTSGRAYTGELFF
cdr3_nt: TGTGCCAGCAGTGGGACTAGCGGGAGGGCCTACACCGGGGAGCTGTTTTTT
v_call: TRBV2
cdr3_length: 17
d_call: TRBD2
j_call: TRBJ2-2

cdr3_aa: CASSLTSGRMNEQYF
cdr3_nt: TGTGCCAGCAGCCTCACCAGCGGAAGGATGAACGAGCAGTACTTC
v_call: TRBV6-6
cdr3_length: 15
d_call: NA
j_call: TRBJ2-7

cdr3_aa: CASSEGQVKNQPQHF
cdr3_nt: TGTGCCAGCAGTGAGGGACAGGTGAAGAATCAGCCCCAGCATTTT
v_call: TRBV2
cdr3_length: 15
d_call: TRBD1
j_call: TRBJ1-5

cdr3_aa: CASSQDLGRLAGANEQFF
cdr3_nt: TGCGCCAGCAGCCAAGATCTAGGGCGACTAGCGGGAGCCAATGAGCAGTTCTTC
v_call: TRBV4-1
cdr3_length: 18
d_call: TRBD2
j_call: TRBJ2-1

cdr3_aa: CASSLRLAGGLYEQYF
cdr3_nt: TGTGCCAGCAGCCTGAGACTAGCGGGAGGGCTGTACGAGCAGTACTTC
v_call: TRBV11-2
cdr3_length: 16
d_call: TRBD2
j_call: TRBJ2-7

cdr3_aa: CASSFPPLDRGDGYTF
cdr3_nt: TGTGCCAGCAGCTTTCCCCCCCTTGACAGGGGGGATGGCTACACCTTC
v_call: TRBV11-2
cdr3_length: 16
d_call: TRBD1
j_call: TRBJ1-2

cdr3_aa: CASSSRDRRPQAFF
cdr3_nt: TGTGCCAGCAGCTCCCGGGACAGGCGTCCCCAAGCTTTCTTT
v_call: TRBV5-5
cdr3_length: 14
d_call: TRBD1
j_call: TRBJ1-1

cdr3_aa: CASSLLGAGNQPQHF
cdr3_nt: TGTGCCAGCAGCTTGCTAGGGGCTGGCAATCAGCCCCAGCATTTT
v_call: TRBV5-8
cdr3_length: 15
d_call: NA
j_call: TRBJ1-5

cdr3_aa: CASSRPLDTQYF
cdr3_nt: TGCGCCAGCAGCCGGCCTTTGGATACGCAGTATTTT
v_call: TRBV4-1
cdr3_length: 12
d_call: NA
j_call: TRBJ2-3

cdr3_aa: CASSPDSYPYEQYF
cdr3_nt: TGTGCCAGCAGCCCCGACTCGTATCCCTACGAGCAGTACTTC
v_call: TRBV7-6
cdr3_length: 14
d_call: NA
j_call: TRBJ2-7

cdr3_aa: CASSRGGPYNEQFF
cdr3_nt: TGTGCCAGCAGCAGGGGAGGGCCCTACAATGAGCAGTTCTTC
v_call: TRBV25-1
cdr3_length: 14
d_call: NA
j_call: TRBJ2-1

cdr3_aa: CASSLGAGLAVHEQYF
cdr3_nt: TGTGCCAGCAGCTTAGGAGCCGGACTAGCGGTCCACGAGCAGTACTTC
v_call: TRBV7-2
cdr3_length: 16
d_call: TRBD2
j_call: TRBJ2-7

cdr3_aa: CASSRPGYNEQFF
cdr3_nt: TGTGCCAGCTCTCGACCAGGTTACAATGAGCAGTTCTTC
v_call: TRBV25-1
cdr3_length: 13
d_call: NA
j_call: TRBJ2-1

cdr3_aa: CASSRTRTYEQYF
cdr3_nt: TGTGCCAGCAGCCGTACACGCACCTACGAGCAGTACTTC
v_call: TRBV11-2
cdr3_length: 13
d_call: NA
j_call: TRBJ2-7

cdr3_aa: CASGAGQGARGYTF
cdr3_nt: TGTGCCTCAGGAGCGGGACAGGGGGCGCGGGGCTACACCTTC
v_call: TRBV27
cdr3_length: 14
d_call: TRBD1
j_call: TRBJ1-2

cdr3_aa: CASSSQTEGGQAGNQPQHF
cdr3_nt: TGTGCCAGCAGTTCCCAAACCGAGGGGGGACAGGCGGGCAATCAGCCCCAGCATTTT
v_call: TRBV28
cdr3_length: 19
d_call: TRBD1
j_call: TRBJ1-5

cdr3_aa: CASSLAQGQGAKEQYF
cdr3_nt: TGCGCCAGCAGCTTGGCCCAAGGACAGGGGGCGAAGGAGCAGTACTTC
v_call: TRBV5-1
cdr3_length: 16
d_call: TRBD1
j_call: TRBJ2-7